This T cell receptor beta chain is from a study of T cell responses to AZD1222 COVID-19 vaccine. Study results and caveats: The study sampled repertoires only after the peak T cell response.

The protocol was immunoSEQ multiplex PCR, while the TCRdb copy is restricted to in-frame clones and leaves out a portion. The sample lists about 180,000 clones; 88% were seen once. A remark on this clone: As yet, its antigen is unknown.

The length of the CDR3 is 13 residues. CDR1 and CDR2 from the germline V gene are SGHNT and YYREEE (reference sequence). The V and J ends lost 0 bases and 7 bases respectively, with 8 bases between them. This receptor was identified in an adult who received the AZD1222 COVID-19 vaccine. The input for sequencing was peripheral blood, taken 28 days after the second AZD1222 dose. This chain joins TRBV5-4 and TRBJ2-1; TRBD2 is a possible D gene (5 bases). This chain's CDR3 is CASSLAGGNEQFF. Here the CDR3 DNA reads TGTGCCAGCAGCTTGGCCGGCGGGAATGAGCAGTTCTTC. The complete variable domain, with remaining parts taken from reference TRBV5-4 and TRBJ2-1, reads ETGVTQSPTHLIKTRGQQVTLRCSSQSGHNTVSWYQQALGQGPQFIFQYYREEENGRGNFPPRFSGLQFPNYSSELNVNALELDDSALYLCASSLAGGNEQFFGPGTRLTVL.